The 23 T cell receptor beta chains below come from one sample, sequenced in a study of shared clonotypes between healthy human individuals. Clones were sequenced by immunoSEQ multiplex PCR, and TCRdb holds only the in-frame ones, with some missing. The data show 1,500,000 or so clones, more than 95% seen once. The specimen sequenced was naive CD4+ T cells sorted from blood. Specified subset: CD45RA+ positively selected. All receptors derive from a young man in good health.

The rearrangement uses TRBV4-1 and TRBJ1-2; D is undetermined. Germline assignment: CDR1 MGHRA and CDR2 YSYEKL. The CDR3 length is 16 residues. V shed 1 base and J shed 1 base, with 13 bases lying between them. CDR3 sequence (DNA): TGCGCCAGCAGCCAAGTAGCCACGGGTAGTAACTATGGCTACACCTTC. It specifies CASSQVATGSNYGYTF.

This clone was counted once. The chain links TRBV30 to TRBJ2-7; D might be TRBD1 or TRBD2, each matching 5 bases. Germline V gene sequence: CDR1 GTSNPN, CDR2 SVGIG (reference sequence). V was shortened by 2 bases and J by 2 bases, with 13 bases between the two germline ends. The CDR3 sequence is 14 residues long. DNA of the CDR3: TGTGCCTGGAGTACGGGACCGCGGACCTACGAGCAGTACTTC. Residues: CAWSTGPRTYEQYF.

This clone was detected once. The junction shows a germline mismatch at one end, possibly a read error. The CDR3, as DNA: TGTGCCAGCAGCCTAACAGGGAGCAGGGCAGATACGCAGTATTTT. This gives the protein CASSLTGSRADTQYF. V and J are TRBV7-3 and TRBJ2-3, with D possibly being TRBD1 (6 bases). The length of the CDR3 is 15 residues. The germline gives CDR1 SGHTA, CDR2 FQGTGA.

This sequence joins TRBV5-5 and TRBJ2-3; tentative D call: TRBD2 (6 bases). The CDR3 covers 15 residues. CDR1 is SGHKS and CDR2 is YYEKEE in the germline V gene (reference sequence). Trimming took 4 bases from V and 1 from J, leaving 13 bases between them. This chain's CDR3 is CASSPVKRGTDTQYF. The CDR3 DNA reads TGTGCCAGCAGCCCCGTGAAGCGGGGCACAGATACGCAGTATTTT.

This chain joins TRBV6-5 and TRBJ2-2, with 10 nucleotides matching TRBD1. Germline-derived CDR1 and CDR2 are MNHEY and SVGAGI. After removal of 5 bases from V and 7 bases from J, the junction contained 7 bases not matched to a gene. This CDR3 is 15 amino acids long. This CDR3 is CASSRDRGGFGELFF. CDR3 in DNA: TGTGCCAGCAGTAGGGACAGGGGCGGATTCGGGGAGCTGTTTTTT.

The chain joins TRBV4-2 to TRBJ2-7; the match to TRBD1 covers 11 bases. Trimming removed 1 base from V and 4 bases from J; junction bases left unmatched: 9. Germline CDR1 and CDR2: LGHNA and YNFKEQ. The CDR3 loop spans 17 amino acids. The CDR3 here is CASSQASDRGLRYEQYF. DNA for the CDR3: TGTGCCAGCAGCCAAGCCTCGGACAGGGGGCTTCGGTACGAGCAGTACTTC.

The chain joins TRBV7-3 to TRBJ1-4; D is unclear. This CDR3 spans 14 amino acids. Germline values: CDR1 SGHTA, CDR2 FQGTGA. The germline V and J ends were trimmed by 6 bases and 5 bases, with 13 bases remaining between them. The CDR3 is CASRSRQSNEKLFF. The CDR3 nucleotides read TGTGCCAGCAGGTCTAGGCAGAGCAATGAAAAACTGTTTTTT.

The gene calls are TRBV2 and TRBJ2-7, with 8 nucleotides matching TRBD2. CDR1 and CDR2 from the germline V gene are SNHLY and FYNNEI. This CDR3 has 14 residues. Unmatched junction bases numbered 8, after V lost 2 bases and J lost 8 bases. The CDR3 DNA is TGTGCCAGCAGTGAACAGACGGGGGGGCTTAAGCAGTACTTC. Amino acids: CASSEQTGGLKQYF. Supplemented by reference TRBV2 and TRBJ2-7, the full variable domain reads EPEVTQTPSHQVTQMGQEVILRCVPISNHLYFYWYRQILGQKVEFLVSFYNNEISEKSEIFDDQFSVERPDGSNFTLKIRSTKLEDSAMYFCASSEQTGGLKQYFGPGTRLTVT.

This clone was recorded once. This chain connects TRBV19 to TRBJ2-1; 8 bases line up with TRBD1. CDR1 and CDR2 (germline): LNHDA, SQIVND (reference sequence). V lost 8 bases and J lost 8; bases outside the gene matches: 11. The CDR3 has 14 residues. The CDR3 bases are TGTGCCAGTTCTCGGACAGGGACGTCGGATGAGCAGTTCTTC. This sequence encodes CASSRTGTSDEQFF.

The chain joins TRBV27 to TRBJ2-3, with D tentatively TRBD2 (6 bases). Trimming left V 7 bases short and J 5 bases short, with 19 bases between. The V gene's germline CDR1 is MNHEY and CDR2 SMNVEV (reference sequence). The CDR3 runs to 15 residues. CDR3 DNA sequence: TGTGCCAGCACTTTCCGCGGGATAGGAAGAGATACGCAGTATTTT. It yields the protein CASTFRGIGRDTQYF.

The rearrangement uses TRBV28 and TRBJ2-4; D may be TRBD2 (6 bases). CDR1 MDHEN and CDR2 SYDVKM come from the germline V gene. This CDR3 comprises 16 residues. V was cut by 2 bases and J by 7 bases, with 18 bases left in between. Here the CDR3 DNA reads TGTGCCAGCAGTTTAAGCGTTTCGCGGGACTTCAACATTCAGTACTTC. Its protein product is CASSLSVSRDFNIQYF.

CDR3 sequence (DNA): TGTGCCAGTTCCGGGGACGTAGGCACTGAAGCTTTCTTT. The encoded protein is CASSGDVGTEAFF. The gene calls are TRBV19 and TRBJ1-1; D is perhaps TRBD1 (5 bases). Germline loops: CDR1 LNHDA, CDR2 SQIVND (reference sequence). The ends were cut back, 8 bases at V and 4 bases at J, with 14 bases in the middle. This CDR3 comprises 13 residues.

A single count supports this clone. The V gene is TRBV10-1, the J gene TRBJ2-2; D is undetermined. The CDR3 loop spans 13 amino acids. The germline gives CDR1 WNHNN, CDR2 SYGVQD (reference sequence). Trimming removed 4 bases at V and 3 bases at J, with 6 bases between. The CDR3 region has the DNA TGCGCCAGCAGTGCATCGGACACCGGGGAGCTGTTTTTT. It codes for CASSASDTGELFF.

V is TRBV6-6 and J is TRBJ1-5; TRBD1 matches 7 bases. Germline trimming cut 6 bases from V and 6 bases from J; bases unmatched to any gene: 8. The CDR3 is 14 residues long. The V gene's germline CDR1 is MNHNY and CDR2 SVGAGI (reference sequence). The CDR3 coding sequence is TGTGCCAGCAGCCGCACAGGGGATCGTCAGCCCCAGCATTTT. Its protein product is CASSRTGDRQPQHF.

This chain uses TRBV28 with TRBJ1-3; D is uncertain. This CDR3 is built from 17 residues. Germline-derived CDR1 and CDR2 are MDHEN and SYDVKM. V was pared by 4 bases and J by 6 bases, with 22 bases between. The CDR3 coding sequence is TGTGCCAGCAGTTCCAGCCAGGCGGTCCTTCCCTTAAACACCATATATTTT. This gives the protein CASSSSQAVLPLNTIYF.

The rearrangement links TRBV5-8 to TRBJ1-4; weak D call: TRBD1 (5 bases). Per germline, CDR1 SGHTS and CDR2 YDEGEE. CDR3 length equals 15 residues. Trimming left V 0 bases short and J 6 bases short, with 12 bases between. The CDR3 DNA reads TGTGCCAGCAGCTTGGAGTTGGGGCCGGATGAAAAACTGTTTTTT. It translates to CASSLELGPDEKLFF.

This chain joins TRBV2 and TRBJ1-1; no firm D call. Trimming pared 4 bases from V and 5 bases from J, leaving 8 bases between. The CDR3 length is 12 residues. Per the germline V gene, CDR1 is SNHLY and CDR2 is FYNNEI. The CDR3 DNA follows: TGTGCCAGCAGTGCTCTCGGTACTGAAGCTTTCTTT. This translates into CASSALGTEAFF.

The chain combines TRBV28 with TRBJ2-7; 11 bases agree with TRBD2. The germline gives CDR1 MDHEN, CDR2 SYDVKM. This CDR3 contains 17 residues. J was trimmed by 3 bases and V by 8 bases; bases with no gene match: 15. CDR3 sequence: CASEPLLTSGKFYEQYF. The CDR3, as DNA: TGTGCCAGCGAGCCCTTACTGACTAGCGGGAAATTCTACGAGCAGTACTTC.

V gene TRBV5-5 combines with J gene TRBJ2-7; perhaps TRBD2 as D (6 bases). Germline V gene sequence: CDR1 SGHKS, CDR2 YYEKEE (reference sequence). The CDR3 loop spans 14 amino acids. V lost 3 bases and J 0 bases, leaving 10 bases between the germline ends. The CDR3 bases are TGTGCCAGCAGCTCCCGGGGGAGCTCCTACGAGCAGTACTTC. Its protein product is CASSSRGSSYEQYF.

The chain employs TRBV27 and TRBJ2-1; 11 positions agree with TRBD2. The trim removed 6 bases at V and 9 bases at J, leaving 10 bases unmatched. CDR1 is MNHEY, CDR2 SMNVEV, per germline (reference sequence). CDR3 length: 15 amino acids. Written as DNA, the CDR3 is TGTGCCAGCAGGACCATAGCGGGAGGGCCAGGTGAGCAGTTCTTC. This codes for CASRTIAGGPGEQFF.

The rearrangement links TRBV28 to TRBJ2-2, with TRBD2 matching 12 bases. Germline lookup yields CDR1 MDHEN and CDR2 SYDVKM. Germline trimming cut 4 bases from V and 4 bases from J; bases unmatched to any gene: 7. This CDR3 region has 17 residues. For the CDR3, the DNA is TGTGCCAGCAGTTCTTTCCCTAGCGGGAGGGGCACCGGGGAGCTGTTTTTT. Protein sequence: CASSSFPSGRGTGELFF.

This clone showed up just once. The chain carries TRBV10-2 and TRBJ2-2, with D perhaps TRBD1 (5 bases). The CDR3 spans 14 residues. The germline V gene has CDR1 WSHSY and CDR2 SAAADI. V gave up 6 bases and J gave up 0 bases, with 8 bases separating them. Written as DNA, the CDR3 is TGCGCCAGCAGAGGACATGCGAACACCGGGGAGCTGTTTTTT. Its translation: CASRGHANTGELFF.

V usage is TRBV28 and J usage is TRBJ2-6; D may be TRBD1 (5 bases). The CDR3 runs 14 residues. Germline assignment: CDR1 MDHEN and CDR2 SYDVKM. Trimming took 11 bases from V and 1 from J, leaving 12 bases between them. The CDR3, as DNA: TGTGCCGTCAGGGAAGGTTCTGGGGCCAACGTCCTGACTTTC. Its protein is CAVREGSGANVLTF.